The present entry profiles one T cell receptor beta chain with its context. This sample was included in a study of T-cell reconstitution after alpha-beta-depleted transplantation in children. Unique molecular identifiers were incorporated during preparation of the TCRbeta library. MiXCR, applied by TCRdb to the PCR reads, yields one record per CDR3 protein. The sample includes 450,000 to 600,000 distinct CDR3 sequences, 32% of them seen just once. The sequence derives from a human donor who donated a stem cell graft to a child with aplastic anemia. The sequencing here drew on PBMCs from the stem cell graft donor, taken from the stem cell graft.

This CDR3 reads CASSFQHRGINNSPLHF. The CDR3 DNA sequence: TGTGCCAGCAGTTTCCAACACAGGGGAATCAATAATTCACCCCTCCACTTT. The chain has TRBV27 and TRBJ1-6; 7 bases align to TRBD1. The germline gives CDR1 MNHEY, CDR2 SMNVEV (reference sequence). V gave up 3 bases and J gave up 5 bases; unmatched junction bases: 10. CDR3 length: 17 residues.